This TCR beta chain was captured in a study of esophageal squamous cell carcinoma under preoperative chemotherapy listed by TCRdb under 2018. About the investigation overall: Both tumor-infiltrating lymphocytes and peripheral blood T cells had their TCR repertoires profiled in the study. The study assessed how paclitaxel-nedaplatin chemotherapy affected T-cell receptor repertoires in patients with esophageal squamous cell carcinoma. A handful of patients with primary esophageal squamous cell carcinoma made up the cohort. Repertoires from samples obtained before paclitaxel-nedaplatin therapy were compared with repertoires from samples obtained after paclitaxel-nedaplatin therapy.

The sample's time point label, in plain terms: after preoperative PTX-NDP chemotherapy. Patients received paclitaxel-nedaplatin as preoperative chemotherapy before surgery. The study at large found these results: The cohort was small, with only five or six patients with esophageal squamous cell carcinoma analyzed. After chemotherapy, TCR diversity rose significantly in peripheral T cells, but this increase was not seen in tumor-infiltrating lymphocytes. Paclitaxel-nedaplatin therapy caused immediate and substantial changes in clonotype frequency, and abundant clones were more likely to contract than to amplify. Tumor-infiltrating lymphocytes after treatment appeared to come partly from peripheral T cells migrating into the tumor, rather than solely from local clonal changes.

About this clonotype: Its antigen target is currently unknown. No much larger clone is present one base from it, and per-base qualities are unavailable.

Libraries were constructed by PCR. The instrument was a HiSeq X Ten. High-throughput sequencing was used to characterize the TCR repertoires. TCRdb's own reprocessing of the public reads used fastp at Q25 and MiXCR and kept productive beta chains. Here each entry gathers all rows of one CDR3 protein and keeps the most common genes and DNA. The sample yields 34,000 or so distinct CDR3 sequences; about half were counted once. The top ten clonotypes cover roughly 23% of the sample. Per the germline V gene (reference sequence), SEHNR is the CDR1 and FQNEAQ is the CDR2. Trimming leaves V shorter by 5 bases and J shorter by 10 bases, with the junction holding 11 bases beyond the gene matches. Counted from cysteine to phenylalanine, this CDR3 has 14 amino acids. Of the read, only the CDR3 DNA is kept; its 42 bases are in frame from base 1.

This receptor was taken from a human donor with esophageal squamous cell carcinoma. The donor label of this sample is uncertain. The chain is assembled from TRBV7-9 and TRBJ2-1; 7 bases in between match TRBD1. Sampling took place from a patient given preoperative chemotherapy. This receptor has the CDR3 CASSDGQATSEQFF. The nucleotide sequence reads TGTGCCAGCAGCGACGGACAGGCTACTTCAGAGCAGTTCTTC.